Described below is a single TCR beta chain sequence and its context. Its target is not known. The assay was immunoSEQ multiplex PCR, and TCRdb's table has in-frame clones only and misses some. Of 150,000 to 200,000 clones in the sample, roughly 88% are singletons; the top ten hold around 8%. The germline gives CDR1 SGHNT, CDR2 YYREEE (reference sequence). V trimming: 10 bases; J trimming: 5 bases; junction bases outside the gene matches: 11. The CDR3 has 14 residues. This record belongs to a study of T cell responses to AZD1222 COVID-19 vaccine. Study-wide findings and caveats: After the peak T cell response, and only then, were repertoires sampled. Clonal diversity may have been underestimated, and the donors were mostly white British, with more females than males.

The chain combines TRBV5-4 with TRBJ2-5, with TRBD2 matching 10 bases. Here the sequenced sample was peripheral blood, taken on day 0 of AZD1222 vaccination. The sequence derives from an adult in good health. This chain's CDR3 is CASHLAGALETQYF. DNA for the CDR3: TGTGCCTCACATCTAGCGGGGGCATTGGAGACCCAGTACTTC.